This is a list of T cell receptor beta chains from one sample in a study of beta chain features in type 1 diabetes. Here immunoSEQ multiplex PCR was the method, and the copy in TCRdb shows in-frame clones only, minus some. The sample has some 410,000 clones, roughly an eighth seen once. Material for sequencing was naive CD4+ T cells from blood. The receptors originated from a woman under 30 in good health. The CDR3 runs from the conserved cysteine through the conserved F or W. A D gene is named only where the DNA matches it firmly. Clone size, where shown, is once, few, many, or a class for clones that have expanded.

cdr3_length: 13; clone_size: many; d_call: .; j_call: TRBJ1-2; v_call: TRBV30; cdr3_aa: CAWYRLLTMRYTF; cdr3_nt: TGTGCCTGGTACAGACTGTTAACTATGCGCTACACCTTC
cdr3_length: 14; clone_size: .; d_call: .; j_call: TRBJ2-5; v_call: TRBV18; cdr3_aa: CASSPVPSQETQYF; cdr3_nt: TGTGCCAGCTCACCAGTTCCCAGTCAAGAGACCCAGTACTTC
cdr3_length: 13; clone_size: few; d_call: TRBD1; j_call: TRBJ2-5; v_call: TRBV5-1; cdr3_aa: CASSFGTVETQYF; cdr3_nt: TGCGCCAGCAGTTTCGGGACAGTAGAGACCCAGTACTTC
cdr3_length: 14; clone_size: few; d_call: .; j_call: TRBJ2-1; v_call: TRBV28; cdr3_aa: CASSLGPPRNEQFF; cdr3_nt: TGTGCCAGCAGTTTGGGACCTCCGAGGAATGAGCAGTTCTTC
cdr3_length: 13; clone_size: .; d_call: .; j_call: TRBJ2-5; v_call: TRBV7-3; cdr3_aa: CASSSSPFGTQYF; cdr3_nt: TGTGCCAGCAGCTCCTCACCCTTTGGGACCCAGTACTTC
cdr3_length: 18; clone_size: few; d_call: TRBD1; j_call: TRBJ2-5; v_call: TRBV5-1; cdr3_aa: CASSLAGGTGSKQETQYF; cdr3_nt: TGCGCCAGCAGCTTGGCGGGCGGGACAGGGTCAAAACAAGAGACCCAGTACTTC
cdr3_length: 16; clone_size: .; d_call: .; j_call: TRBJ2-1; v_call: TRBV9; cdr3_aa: CASSVGGPRGYNEQFF; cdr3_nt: TGTGCCAGCAGCGTAGGGGGACCCAGGGGTTACAATGAGCAGTTCTTC
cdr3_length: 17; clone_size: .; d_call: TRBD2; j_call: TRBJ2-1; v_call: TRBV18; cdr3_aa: CASSPASGTALGNEQFF; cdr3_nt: TGTGCCAGCTCACCGGCGAGCGGGACGGCTCTGGGCAATGAGCAGTTCTTC
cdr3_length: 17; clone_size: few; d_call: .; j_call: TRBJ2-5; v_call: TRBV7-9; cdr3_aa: CASSSISHRDQRGAQYF; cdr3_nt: TGTGCCAGCAGCTCCATCTCACACAGGGACCAGAGGGGGGCCCAGTACTTC
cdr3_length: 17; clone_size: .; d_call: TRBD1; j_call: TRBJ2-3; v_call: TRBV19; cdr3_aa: CASSMVGDSLGTDTQYF; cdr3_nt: TGTGCCAGTAGTATGGTCGGGGACAGCCTGGGGACAGATACGCAGTATTTT
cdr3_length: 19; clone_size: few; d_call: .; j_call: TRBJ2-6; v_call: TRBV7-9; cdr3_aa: CASSLGGIRISSGANVLTF; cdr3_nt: TGTGCCAGCAGCTTAGGGGGAATACGAATTAGCTCTGGGGCCAACGTCCTGACTTTC
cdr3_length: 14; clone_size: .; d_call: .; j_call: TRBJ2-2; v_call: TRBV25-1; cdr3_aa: CASSEAGSVGELFF; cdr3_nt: TGTGCCAGCAGTGAGGCAGGGTCCGTCGGGGAGCTGTTTTTT
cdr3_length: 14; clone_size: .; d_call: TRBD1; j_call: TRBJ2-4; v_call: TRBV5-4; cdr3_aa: CASSLEVSGGIQYF; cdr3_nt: TGTGCCAGCAGCTTGGAAGTTTCAGGGGGCATTCAGTACTTC
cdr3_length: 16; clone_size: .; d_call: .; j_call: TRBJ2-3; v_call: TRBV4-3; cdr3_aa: CASSQEGGLATDTQYF; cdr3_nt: TGCGCCAGCAGCCAAGAAGGGGGATTGGCGACAGATACGCAGTATTTT
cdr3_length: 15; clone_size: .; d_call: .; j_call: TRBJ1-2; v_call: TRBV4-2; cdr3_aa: CASSQVGRTNYGYTF; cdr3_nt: TGTGCCAGCAGCCAAGTTGGCAGAACTAACTATGGCTACACCTTC
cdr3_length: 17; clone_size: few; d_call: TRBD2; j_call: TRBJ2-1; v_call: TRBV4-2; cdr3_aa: CASSAASGGTKSNEQFF; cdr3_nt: TGTGCCAGCAGCGCTGCTAGCGGGGGGACTAAAAGCAATGAGCAGTTCTTC
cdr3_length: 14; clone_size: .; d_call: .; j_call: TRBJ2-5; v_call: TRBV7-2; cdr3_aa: CASSPRLVGETQYF; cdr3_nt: TGTGCCAGCAGCCCTCGTCTAGTGGGAGAGACCCAGTACTTC
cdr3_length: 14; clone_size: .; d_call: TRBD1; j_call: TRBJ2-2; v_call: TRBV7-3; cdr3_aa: CASRNTGGTGELFF; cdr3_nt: TGTGCCAGCAGAAATACAGGGGGCACCGGGGAGCTGTTTTTT
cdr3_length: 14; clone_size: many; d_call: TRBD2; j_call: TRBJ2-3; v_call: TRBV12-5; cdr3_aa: CASGSPTSGDTQYF; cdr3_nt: TGTGCTAGTGGTTCTCCCACTAGCGGGGATACGCAGTATTTT
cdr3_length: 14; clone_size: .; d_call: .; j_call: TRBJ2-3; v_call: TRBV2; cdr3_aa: CASALTEGTDTQYF; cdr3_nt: TGTGCCAGCGCACTGACAGAAGGAACAGATACGCAGTATTTT
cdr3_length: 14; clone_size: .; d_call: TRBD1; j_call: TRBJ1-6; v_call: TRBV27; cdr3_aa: CASSLSQGNSPLHF; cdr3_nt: TGTGCCAGCAGTTTATCACAGGGGAATTCACCCCTCCACTTT
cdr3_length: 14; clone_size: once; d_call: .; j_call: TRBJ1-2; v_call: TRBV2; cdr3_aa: CASSERRGHLYLTF; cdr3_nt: TGTGCCAGCAGTGAACGTAGGGGACATCTATATCTCACCTTC
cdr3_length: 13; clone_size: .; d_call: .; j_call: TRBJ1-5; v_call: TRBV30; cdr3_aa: CAWSGNSNQPQHF; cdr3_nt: TGTGCCTGGAGCGGTAATAGCAATCAGCCCCAGCATTTT
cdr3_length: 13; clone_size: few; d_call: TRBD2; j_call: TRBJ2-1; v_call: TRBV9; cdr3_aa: CASSVDTGTTQFF; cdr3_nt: TGTGCCAGCAGCGTAGATACCGGGACTACTCAGTTCTTC
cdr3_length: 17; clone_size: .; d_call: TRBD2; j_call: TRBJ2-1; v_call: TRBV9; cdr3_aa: CASSRSKTSGGYNEQFF; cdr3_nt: TGTGCCAGCAGCCGCTCGAAGACTAGCGGTGGCTACAATGAGCAGTTCTTC
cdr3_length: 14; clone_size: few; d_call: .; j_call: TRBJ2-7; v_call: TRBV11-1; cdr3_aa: CASSTRLVGYEQYF; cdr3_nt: TGTGCCAGCAGCACTAGGCTGGTCGGCTACGAGCAGTACTTC
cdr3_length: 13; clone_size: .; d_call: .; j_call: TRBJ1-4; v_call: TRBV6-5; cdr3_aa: CATSSNSDEKLFF; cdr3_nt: TGTGCCACCTCGAGTAACTCGGATGAAAAACTGTTTTTT
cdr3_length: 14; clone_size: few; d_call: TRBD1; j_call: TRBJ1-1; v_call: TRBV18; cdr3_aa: CASSLQTGGSEAFF; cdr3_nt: TGTGCCAGCTCACTACAGACAGGGGGCTCTGAAGCTTTCTTT